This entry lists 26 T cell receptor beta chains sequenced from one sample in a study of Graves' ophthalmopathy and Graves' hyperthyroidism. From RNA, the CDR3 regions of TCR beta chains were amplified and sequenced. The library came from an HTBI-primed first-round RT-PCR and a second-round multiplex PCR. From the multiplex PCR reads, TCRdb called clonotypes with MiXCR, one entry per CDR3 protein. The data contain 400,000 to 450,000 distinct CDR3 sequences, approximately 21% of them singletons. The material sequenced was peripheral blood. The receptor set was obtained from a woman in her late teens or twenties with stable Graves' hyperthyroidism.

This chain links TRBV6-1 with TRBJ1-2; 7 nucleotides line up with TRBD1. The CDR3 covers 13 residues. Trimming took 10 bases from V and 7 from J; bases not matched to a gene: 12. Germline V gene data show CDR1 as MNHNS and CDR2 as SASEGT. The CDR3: CAIRPDRAAGYTF. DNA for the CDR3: TGTGCCATCCGCCCAGACAGGGCGGCTGGCTACACCTTC.

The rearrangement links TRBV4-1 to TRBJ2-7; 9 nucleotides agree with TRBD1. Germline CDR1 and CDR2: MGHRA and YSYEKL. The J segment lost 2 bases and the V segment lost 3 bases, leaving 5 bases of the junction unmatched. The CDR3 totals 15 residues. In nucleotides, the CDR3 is TGCGCCAGCAGCCACCCCGGGACAGGGACCTACGAGCAGTACTTC. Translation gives CASSHPGTGTYEQYF.

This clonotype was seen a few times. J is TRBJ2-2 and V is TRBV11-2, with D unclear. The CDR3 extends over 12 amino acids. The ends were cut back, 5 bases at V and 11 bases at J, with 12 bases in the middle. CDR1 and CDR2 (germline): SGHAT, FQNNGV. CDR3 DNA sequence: TGTGCCAGCAGCCCCGGGTGGTACGAGCTGTTTTTT. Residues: CASSPGWYELFF.

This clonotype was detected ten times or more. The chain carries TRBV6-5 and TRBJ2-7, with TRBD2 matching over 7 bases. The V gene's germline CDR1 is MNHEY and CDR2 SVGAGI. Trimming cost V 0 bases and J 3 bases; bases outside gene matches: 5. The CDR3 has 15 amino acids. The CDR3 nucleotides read TGTGCCAGCAGTTACTCTGGCGGGGGTAACTACGAGCAGTACTTC. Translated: CASSYSGGGNYEQYF.

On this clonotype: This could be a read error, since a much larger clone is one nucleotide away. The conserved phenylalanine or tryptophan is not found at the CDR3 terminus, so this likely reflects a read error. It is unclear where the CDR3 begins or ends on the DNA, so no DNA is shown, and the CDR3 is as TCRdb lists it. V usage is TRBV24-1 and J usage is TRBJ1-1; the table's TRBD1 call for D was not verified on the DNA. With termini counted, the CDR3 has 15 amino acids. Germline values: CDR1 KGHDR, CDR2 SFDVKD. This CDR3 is CATSDSDSMNTEASL.

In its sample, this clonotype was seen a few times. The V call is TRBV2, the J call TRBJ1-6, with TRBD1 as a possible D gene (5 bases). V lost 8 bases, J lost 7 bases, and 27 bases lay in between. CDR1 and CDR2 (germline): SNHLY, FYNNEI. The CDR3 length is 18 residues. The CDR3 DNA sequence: TGTGCCAGCCCCCAGCGGGGCACCGTGAGATATAAGAATTCACCCCTCCACTTT. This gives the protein CASPQRGTVRYKNSPLHF. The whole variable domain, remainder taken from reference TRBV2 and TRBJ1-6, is EPEVTQTPSHQVTQMGQEVILRCVPISNHLYFYWYRQILGQKVEFLVSFYNNEISEKSEIFDDQFSVERPDGSNFTLKIRSTKLEDSAMYFCASPQRGTVRYKNSPLHFGNGTRLTVT.

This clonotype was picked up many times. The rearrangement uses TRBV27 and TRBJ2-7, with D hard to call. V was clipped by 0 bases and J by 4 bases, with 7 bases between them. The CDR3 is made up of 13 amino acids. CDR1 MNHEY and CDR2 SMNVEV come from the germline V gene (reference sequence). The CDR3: CASSLSGRYEQYF. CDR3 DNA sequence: TGTGCCAGCAGTTTATCAGGGCGGTACGAGCAGTACTTC.

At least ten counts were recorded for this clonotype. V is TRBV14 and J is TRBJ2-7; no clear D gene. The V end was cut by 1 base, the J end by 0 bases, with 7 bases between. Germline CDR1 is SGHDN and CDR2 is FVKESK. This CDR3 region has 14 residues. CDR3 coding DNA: TGTGCCAGCAGCCAAGCGCAGTTCTCCTACGAGCAGTACTTC. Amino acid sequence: CASSQAQFSYEQYF. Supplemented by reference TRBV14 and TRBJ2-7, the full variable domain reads EAGVTQFPSHSVIEKGQTVTLRCDPISGHDNLYWYRRVMGKEIKFLLHFVKESKQDESGMPNNRFLAERTGGTYSTLKVQPAELEDSGVYFCASSQAQFSYEQYFGPGTRLTVT.

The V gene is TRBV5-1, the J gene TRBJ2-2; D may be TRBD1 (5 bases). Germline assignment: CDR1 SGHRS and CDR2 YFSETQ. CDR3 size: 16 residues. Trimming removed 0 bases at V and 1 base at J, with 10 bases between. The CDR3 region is CASSLGQLMNTGELFF. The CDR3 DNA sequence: TGCGCCAGCAGCTTGGGACAGCTTATGAACACCGGGGAGCTGTTTTTT.

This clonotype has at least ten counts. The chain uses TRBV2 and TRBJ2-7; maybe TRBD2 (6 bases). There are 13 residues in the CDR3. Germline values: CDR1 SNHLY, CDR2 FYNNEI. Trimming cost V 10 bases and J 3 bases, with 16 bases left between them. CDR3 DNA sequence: TGTGCCACCCTCGGCGGAGGGAGCTACGAGCAGTACTTC. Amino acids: CATLGGGSYEQYF.

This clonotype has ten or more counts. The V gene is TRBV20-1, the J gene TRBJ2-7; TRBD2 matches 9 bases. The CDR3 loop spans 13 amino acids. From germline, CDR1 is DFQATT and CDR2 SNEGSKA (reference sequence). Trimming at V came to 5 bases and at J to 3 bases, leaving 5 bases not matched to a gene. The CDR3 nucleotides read TGCAGTGCTCCAAGACTAGCGGTCTACGAGCAGTACTTC. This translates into CSAPRLAVYEQYF.

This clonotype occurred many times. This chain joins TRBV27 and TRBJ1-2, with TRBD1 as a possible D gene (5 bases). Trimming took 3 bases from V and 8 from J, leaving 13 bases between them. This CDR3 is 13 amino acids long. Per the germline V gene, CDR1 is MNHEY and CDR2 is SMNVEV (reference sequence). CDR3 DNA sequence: TGTGCCAGCAGTTTGACAGTATTGGGGGGCTACACCTTC. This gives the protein CASSLTVLGGYTF.

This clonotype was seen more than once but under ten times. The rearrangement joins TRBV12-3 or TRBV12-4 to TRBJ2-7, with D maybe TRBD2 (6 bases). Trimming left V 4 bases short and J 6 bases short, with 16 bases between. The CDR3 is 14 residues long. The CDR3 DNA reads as TGTGCCAGCAGTTCTCTGCCCCGGAGGGGCGAGCAGTACTTC. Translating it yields CASSSLPRRGEQYF.

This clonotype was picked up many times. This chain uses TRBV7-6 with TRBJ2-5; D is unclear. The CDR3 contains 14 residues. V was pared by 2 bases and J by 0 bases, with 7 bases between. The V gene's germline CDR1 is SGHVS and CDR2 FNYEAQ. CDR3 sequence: CASSLFSHQETQYF. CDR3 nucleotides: TGTGCCAGCAGCTTATTCAGCCACCAAGAGACCCAGTACTTC. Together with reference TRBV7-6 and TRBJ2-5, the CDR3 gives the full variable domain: GAGVSQSPRYKVTKRGQDVALRCDPISGHVSLYWYRQALGQGPEFLTYFNYEAQQDKSGLPNDRFSAERPEGSISTLTIQRTEQRDSAMYRCASSLFSHQETQYFGPGTRLLVL.

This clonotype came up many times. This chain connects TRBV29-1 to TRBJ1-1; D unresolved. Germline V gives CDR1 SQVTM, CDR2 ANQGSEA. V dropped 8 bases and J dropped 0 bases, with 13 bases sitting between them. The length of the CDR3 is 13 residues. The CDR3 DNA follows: TGCAGCATTCAAAACGGGGTGAACACTGAAGCTTTCTTT. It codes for CSIQNGVNTEAFF.

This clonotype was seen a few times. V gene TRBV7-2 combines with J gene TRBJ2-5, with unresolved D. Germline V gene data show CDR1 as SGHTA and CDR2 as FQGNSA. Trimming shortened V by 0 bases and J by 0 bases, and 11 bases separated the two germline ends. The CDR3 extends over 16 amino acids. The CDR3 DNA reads TGTGCCAGCAGCTTAGCTACGGGCCATAACCAAGAGACCCAGTACTTC. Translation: CASSLATGHNQETQYF. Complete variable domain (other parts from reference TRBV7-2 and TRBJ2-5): GAGVSQSPSNKVTEKGKDVELRCDPISGHTALYWYRQSLGQGLEFLIYFQGNSAPDKSGLPSDRFSAERTGGSVSTLTIQRTQQEDSAVYLCASSLATGHNQETQYFGPGTRLLVL.

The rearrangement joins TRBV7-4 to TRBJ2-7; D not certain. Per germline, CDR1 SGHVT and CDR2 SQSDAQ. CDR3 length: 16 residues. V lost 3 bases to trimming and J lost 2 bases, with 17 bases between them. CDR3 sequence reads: CASSFPSEMPPYEQYF. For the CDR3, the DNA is TGTGCCAGCAGCTTCCCTAGTGAAATGCCGCCCTACGAGCAGTACTTC.

The CDR3 reads CASSSGTRNYYGYTF. The CDR3 bases are TGTGCCAGCAGTTCCGGGACCCGCAACTACTATGGCTACACCTTC. The chain employs TRBV28 and TRBJ1-2; TRBD1 might be the D (5 bases). Per germline, CDR1 MDHEN and CDR2 SYDVKM. Between the trimmed V and J ends, which lost 4 bases and 3 bases, there was a span of 15 bases. The CDR3 extends over 15 amino acids.

CDR3 sequence reads: CAWSGGQNQPQHF. Written as DNA, the CDR3 is TGTGCCTGGAGCGGGGGACAAAATCAGCCCCAGCATTTT. The J gene is TRBJ1-5, the V gene TRBV30, with a possible D match to TRBD1 (6 bases). The CDR3 covers 13 residues. Deletions cut 3 bases from V and 4 bases from J, with 10 bases between. Germline assignment: CDR1 GTSNPN and CDR2 SVGIG (reference sequence).

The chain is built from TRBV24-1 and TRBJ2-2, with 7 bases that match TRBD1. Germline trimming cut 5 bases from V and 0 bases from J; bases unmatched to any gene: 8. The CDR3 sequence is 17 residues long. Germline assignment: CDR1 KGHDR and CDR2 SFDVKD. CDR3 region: CATSVGRGMSNTGELFF. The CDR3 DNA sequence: TGTGCCACCAGTGTGGGCAGGGGGATGTCGAACACCGGGGAGCTGTTTTTT.

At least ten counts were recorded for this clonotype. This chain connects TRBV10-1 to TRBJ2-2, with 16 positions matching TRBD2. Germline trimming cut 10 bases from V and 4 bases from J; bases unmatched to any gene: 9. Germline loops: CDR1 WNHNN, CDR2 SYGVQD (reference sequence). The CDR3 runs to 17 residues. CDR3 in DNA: TGCGCCATAGGGACTAGCGGGAGGGCCTCGAGCACCGGGGAGCTGTTTTTT. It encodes CAIGTSGRASSTGELFF.

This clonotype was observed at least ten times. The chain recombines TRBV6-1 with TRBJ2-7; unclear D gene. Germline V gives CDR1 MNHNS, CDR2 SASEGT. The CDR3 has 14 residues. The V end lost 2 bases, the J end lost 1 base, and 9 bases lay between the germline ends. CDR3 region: CASSETWVSYEQYF. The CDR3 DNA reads TGTGCCAGCAGTGAAACATGGGTATCCTACGAGCAGTACTTC.

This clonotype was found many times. The DNA for the CDR3 is TGCGCCAGCAGCAAACAGGGAGGCACTGAAGCTTTCTTT. It is translated as CASSKQGGTEAFF. The genes are TRBV5-1 and TRBJ1-1; D perhaps matches TRBD1 (6 bases). V was cut by 4 bases and J by 4 bases, with 11 bases left in between. This CDR3 spans 13 amino acids. Germline CDR1 and CDR2: SGHRS and YFSETQ.

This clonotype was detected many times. CDR3 sequence reads: CAITRGADTGELFF. The CDR3 DNA reads as TGTGCCATCACAAGGGGCGCGGACACCGGGGAGCTGTTTTTT. The gene calls are TRBV10-3 and TRBJ2-2; D may be TRBD1 (5 bases). CDR1 is ENHRY and CDR2 is SYGVKD in the germline V gene. The CDR3 extends over 14 amino acids. The V and J ends lost 7 bases and 3 bases respectively, with 12 bases between them.

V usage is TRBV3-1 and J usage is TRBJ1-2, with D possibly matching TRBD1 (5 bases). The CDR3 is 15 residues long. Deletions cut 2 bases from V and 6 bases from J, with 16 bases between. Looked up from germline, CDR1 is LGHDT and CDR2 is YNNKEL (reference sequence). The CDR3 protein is CASSQLAGAGDGYTF. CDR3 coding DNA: TGTGCCAGCAGCCAACTTGCTGGGGCCGGGGATGGCTACACCTTC.

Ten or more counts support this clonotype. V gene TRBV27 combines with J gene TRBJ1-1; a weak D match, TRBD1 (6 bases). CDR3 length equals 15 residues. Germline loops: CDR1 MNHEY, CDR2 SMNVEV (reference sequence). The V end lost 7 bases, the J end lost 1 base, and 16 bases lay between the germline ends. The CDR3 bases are TGTGCCAGCACCGATGGGGGGGCTTCGAACACTGAAGCTTTCTTT. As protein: CASTDGGASNTEAFF.